This passage covers 5 T cell receptor beta chains from one sample sequenced in a study of T cells in Graves' hyperthyroidism and ophthalmopathy. It was RNA transcripts that yielded the amplified TCR beta CDR3 regions. Researchers ran a first-round RT-PCR on the TCR CDR3 using the HTBI primer set. One entry per CDR3 protein, called by TCRdb with MiXCR from the multiplex PCR reads. Among hundreds of thousands of distinct CDR3 sequences listed, around 16% were seen once. The sequenced material came from blood. Receptors originate from a woman younger than 30 with Graves' hyperthyroidism.

The J gene is TRBJ1-2, the V gene TRBV18; 10 bases map to TRBD1. Germline lookup yields CDR1 KGHSH and CDR2 LQKENI. This CDR3 spans 18 amino acids. V lost 2 bases and J lost 4; bases outside the gene matches: 13. DNA of the CDR3: TGTGCCAGCTCACCATCCCTTCCCGGGACAGGGGATGTCTATGGCTACACCTTC. Protein: CASSPSLPGTGDVYGYTF.

This clonotype was seen many times. A read error may account for a junction end that differs from germline. Here the CDR3 reads CASRRTGGLNYSYTF. The CDR3 DNA sequence: TGTGCCAGCAGGCGGACAGGGGGCCTAAACTATAGCTACACCTTC. The chain is built from TRBV12-3 or TRBV12-4 and TRBJ1-2, with 11 bases aligning to TRBD1. CDR3 length: 15 residues.

This clonotype came up many times. This rearrangement joins TRBV12-3 or TRBV12-4 to TRBJ2-7; 7 bases are shared with TRBD2. The CDR3 extends over 16 amino acids. With 5 bases clipped from V and 4 bases from J, the junction kept 14 bases outside the gene matches. This CDR3 reads CASSHGGRERAYEQYF. Written as DNA, the CDR3 is TGTGCCAGCAGTCACGGGGGGAGGGAGAGGGCGTACGAGCAGTACTTC.

This clonotype was recorded many times. The chain is built from TRBV4-2 and TRBJ2-7; TRBD1 aligns across 7 bases. CDR1 and CDR2 (germline): LGHNA, YNFKEQ. This CDR3 contains 15 residues. V gave up 1 base and J gave up 4 bases; unmatched junction bases: 7. In DNA form, the CDR3 reads TGTGCCAGCAGCCAAGGGGACAACAGGGGTTACGAGCAGTACTTC. This encodes CASSQGDNRGYEQYF.

This clonotype was observed many times. The chain couples TRBV2 to TRBJ1-6, with 7 bases lining up with TRBD1. This CDR3 has 14 amino acids. J lost 7 bases, V lost 7 bases, and 7 bases had no gene match. Per the germline V gene, CDR1 is SNHLY and CDR2 is FYNNEI. The CDR3 reads CASNWDSTNSPLHF. The CDR3, as DNA: TGTGCCAGCAACTGGGACAGTACGAATTCACCCCTCCACTTT.